This T cell receptor beta chain stems from a study of early T cells in non-severe SARS-CoV-2 infection (dated by TCRdb to the early 2020s). Describing the broader study: Because TCR sequencing relied on bulk RNA taken from unsorted whole blood, pairing of alpha and beta chains was not possible. Results and caveats for the whole study, not just this receptor: VDJdb matching was skewed toward anti-spike CD8 responses and likely underestimated virus-specific expansions by missing private and CD4 specificities.

Remarks on this clonotype: Its specific antigen is unknown. One base away there is no much larger clone; base qualities are not given.

Library generation was performed with 5' RACE. The reads were generated on a NextSeq 500. Unique molecular identifiers were attached to individual cDNA molecules in the TCR library protocol so that sequencing error and PCR bias could be corrected. Sequencing covered both TCR alpha and beta chains, and within each sample the abundances of alpha and beta sequences were tightly co-correlated. The original pipeline was this. Decombinator V4 was used to annotate the V gene, J gene and CDR3 of the TCR sequences. Expanded TCRs were defined as changing significantly between any two time points under a Poisson model with p below 0.0001. TCR abundances were normalised to the total number of TCRs sequenced per sample and expressed as counts per million. TRAV1-2 paired with TRAJ12, TRAJ20 or TRAJ33 defined MAIT TCRs, while TRAV10 paired with TRAJ18 defined iNKT TCRs. VDJdb, accessed 1 November 2021, was searched for CMV, EBV and SARS-CoV-2 annotated TCRs, with TCRs annotated for multiple antigens excluded. TCRdb cleaned the public reads at Q25 with fastp, built clones with MiXCR and kept in-frame beta chains. One record per CDR3 amino acid sequence lists the most common genes and DNA. These V and J calls are TCRdb output, not the study's own analysis. The sample yields over 60,000 distinct CDR3 sequences; about a tenth were counted once. The ten largest clonotypes hold 7.6% of the sample.

V loses 1 base at its end and J loses 10 bases; junction bases beyond the gene matches: 13. Looking up the germline V gene yields CDR1 SGHTA and CDR2 FQGTGA. The CDR3 measures 16 amino acids from cysteine to phenylalanine. Just the 48-base CDR3 DNA is kept, in frame starting at base 1. A case-control design nested within a healthcare worker cohort in London, UK, was used, with weekly nasopharyngeal swab PCR tests and blood sampling performed. Between 23 and 31 March 2020, the week of the UK lockdown, healthcare workers were enrolled and then followed up weekly for as long as 16 weeks. The rearranged segments are TRBV7-3 and TRBJ2-3, and TRBD2 aligns with 8 junction nucleotides. The sample was whole blood, taken at baseline. This clonotype was sampled from an adult who was a healthcare worker with PCR-confirmed SARS-CoV-2 infection or an uninfected control (not recorded which). The CDR3 protein is CASSLSRRGGDNSQYF. The nucleotides read TGTGCCAGCAGCTTAAGTCGTCGGGGGGGCGATAATTCGCAGTATTTT.